This TCR beta chain was profiled in a study of molecular identifiers for immune sequencing clone quantification. V lost 3 bases to trimming and J lost 0 bases, with 10 bases between them. The V gene's germline CDR1 is MDHEN and CDR2 SYDVKM. The CDR3 length is 15 residues. In TCRdb, the PCR reads were re-called with MiXCR into one record per CDR3 protein. The sample consists of about 320,000 distinct CDR3 sequences, roughly 23% of them appearing once. This clonotype was recorded many times. The chain recombines TRBV28 with TRBJ2-3, with D hard to call. The material sequenced was naive CD8+ T cells from blood, with Jurkat cell RNA spiked in. Subset reported: FACS-sorted CD8+CD4-CCR7+CD45RA+ naive T cells. The TCR was taken from a human donor in good health. Some libraries in this study had Jurkat cell RNA spiked in. CDR3 coding DNA: TGTGCCAGCAGTTTGACACGATTTAGCACAGATACGCAGTATTTT. Its translation: CASSLTRFSTDTQYF.